Presented here are 17 T cell receptor beta chains from one specimen sequenced in a study of T cells after yellow fever vaccination. A single record per CDR3 protein comes from TCRdb applying MiXCR to the 5' RACE reads. The data contain about 630,000 distinct CDR3 sequences, 12% of them singletons. The specimen comprised PBMCs, sampled on the day of the yellow fever booster vaccination. The receptors shown here come from a man aged 30 to 39 who received the YFV17D yellow fever vaccine.

The sample holds a few counts of this clonotype. The chain recombines TRBV10-3 with TRBJ1-2, with D unresolved. The CDR3 extends over 14 amino acids. Germline V CDR1 and CDR2: ENHRY, SYGVKD. V lost 0 bases, J lost 4 bases, and 9 bases lay in between. The CDR3 bases are TGTGCCATCAGTGAGTCGTTGGGGAGCTATGGCTACACCTTC. As protein: CAISESLGSYGYTF.

The chain combines TRBV5-4 with TRBJ2-3; the D is unclear. Germline V lookup: CDR1 SGHNT, CDR2 YYREEE (reference sequence). This CDR3 comprises 15 residues. Trimming took off 1 base at V and 2 bases at J, with 11 bases between the two ends. The CDR3 DNA reads as TGTGCCAGCAGCTTGATGGGCCCGACCACAGATACGCAGTATTTT. Translation: CASSLMGPTTDTQYF.

In this sample, this clonotype turned up many times. The chain carries TRBV9 and TRBJ2-7; 8 nucleotides match TRBD2. CDR3 length: 15 residues. Losses at the gene ends were 2 bases for V and 5 bases for J; bases not matched to a gene: 9. Per germline, CDR1 SGDLS and CDR2 YYNGEE. The CDR3 spells CASSVSGGPLHEQYF. CDR3 DNA: TGTGCCAGCAGCGTCTCGGGAGGGCCACTCCACGAGCAGTACTTC.

This clonotype was recorded at least ten times. The rearrangement links TRBV5-6 to TRBJ2-7; D unresolved. Trimming removed 0 bases from V and 4 bases from J, with 8 bases in between. This CDR3 spans 13 amino acids. Germline V lookup: CDR1 SGHDT, CDR2 YYEEEE. This CDR3 is CASSLGWTYEQYF. The CDR3 DNA is TGTGCCAGCAGCTTGGGATGGACGTACGAGCAGTACTTC.

This clonotype has only a few counts. CDR3: CAISESGAGFSYEQYF. CDR3 DNA sequence: TGTGCCATCAGTGAGTCGGGCGCGGGATTCTCCTACGAGCAGTACTTC. J is TRBJ2-7 and V is TRBV10-3; TRBD2 might be the D (6 bases). Deletions cut 0 bases from V and 0 bases from J, with 12 bases between. Germline V gene lookup returns CDR1 ENHRY and CDR2 SYGVKD. The CDR3 loop spans 16 amino acids.

V usage is TRBV6-2 or TRBV6-3 and J usage is TRBJ1-1; a possible D gene is TRBD1 (6 bases). CDR1 and CDR2 (germline): MNHEY, SVGEGT. This CDR3 comprises 15 residues. Trimming cost V 7 bases and J 4 bases, with 19 bases left between them. CDR3 sequence (DNA): TGTGCCAGCACCCCTCAGCGGGGGCTGGGCACTGAAGCTTTCTTT. Its protein product is CASTPQRGLGTEAFF.

This clonotype was detected a few times. J is TRBJ2-3 and V is TRBV29-1, with D hard to call. Looked up from germline, CDR1 is SQVTM and CDR2 is ANQGSEA. V lost 1 base and J 2 bases, leaving 7 bases between the germline ends. The CDR3 extends over 13 amino acids. The CDR3 sequence is CSVEAAITDTQYF. For the CDR3, the DNA is TGCAGCGTTGAAGCAGCCATCACAGATACGCAGTATTTT.

The rearrangement links TRBV7-2 to TRBJ2-1; D gene ambiguous. The CDR3 covers 12 residues. Deletions cut 1 base from V and 10 bases from J, with 8 bases between. Germline assignment: CDR1 SGHTA and CDR2 FQGNSA. The CDR3 is CASSLVKSEQFF. In DNA, the CDR3 is TGTGCCAGCAGCTTAGTTAAAAGCGAGCAGTTCTTC.

This clonotype showed up just a few times. The chain employs TRBV11-2 and TRBJ2-3; D ambiguous. This CDR3 region has 14 residues. Per the germline V gene, CDR1 is SGHAT and CDR2 is FQNNGV. V was trimmed by 2 bases and J by 3 bases, leaving 9 bases between them. As DNA, the CDR3 is TGTGCCAGCAGCTTACTGTGGGTTACAGATACGCAGTATTTT. Translating gives CASSLLWVTDTQYF.

A note on this clonotype: A read error may be the cause here, since a much bigger clone is one base away. Since no conserved phenylalanine or tryptophan closes the CDR3, a read error is the likely cause. No DNA is shown, since the ends of the CDR3 on it are uncertain; the CDR3 is the one TCRdb lists. This chain connects TRBV21-1 to TRBJ2-5; the D call TRBD1 from the table was never checked on the DNA. TRBV21-1 corresponds to a pseudogene. The CDR3 spans 15 amino acids, including both terminal residues. CDR3 region: CASSISGTGGETQYS.

The V and J genes are TRBV10-3 and TRBJ1-6; D gene ambiguous. This CDR3 region has 15 residues. V lost 3 bases and J lost 3, with 9 bases in between. The germline V gene has CDR1 ENHRY and CDR2 SYGVKD. CDR3 nucleotides: TGTGCCATCAGTGATGCGCAGAGCTATAATTCACCCCTCCACTTT. It is translated as CAISDAQSYNSPLHF.

This clonotype appeared a few times. V and J are TRBV18 and TRBJ2-2, with D unclear. The CDR3 is 13 amino acids. V shed 5 bases and J shed 5 bases, with 9 bases lying between them. Germline CDR1 KGHSH, CDR2 LQKENI. DNA of the CDR3: TGTGCCAGCTCAAACATCTTAACCGGGGAGCTGTTTTTT. Its translation is CASSNILTGELFF. The full variable domain, in which reference TRBV18 and TRBJ2-2 provide the parts outside the CDR3, is NAGVMQNPRHLVRRRGQEARLRCSPMKGHSHVYWYRQLPEEGLKFMVYLQKENIIDESGMPKERFSAEFPKEGPSILRIQQVVRGDSAAYFCASSNILTGELFFGEGSRLTVL.

This clonotype occurred a few times. The V gene is TRBV20-1, the J gene TRBJ2-1, with TRBD2 identical over 8 bases. From germline, CDR1 is DFQATT and CDR2 SNEGSKA (reference sequence). There are 14 residues in the CDR3. V gave up 6 bases and J gave up 0 bases; unmatched junction bases: 4. This CDR3 reads CSATSDSSYNEQFF. The CDR3 DNA is TGCAGTGCGACTAGCGATAGCTCCTACAATGAGCAGTTCTTC.

In its sample, this clonotype was seen a few times. The CDR3 reads CASSRLAGLPDEQFF. Here the CDR3 DNA reads TGCGCCAGCAGCCGTCTAGCGGGCCTCCCCGATGAGCAGTTCTTC. The rearrangement joins TRBV5-1 to TRBJ2-1; TRBD2 matches 8 bases. The CDR3 consists of 15 residues. Trimming at V came to 4 bases and at J to 8 bases, leaving 11 bases not matched to a gene. CDR1 and CDR2 from the germline V gene are SGHRS and YFSETQ.

This clonotype has more than one count but fewer than ten. V gene TRBV20-1 combines with J gene TRBJ1-2; the match to TRBD1 covers 7 bases. The CDR3 spans 13 residues. J lost 2 bases, V lost 6 bases, and 6 bases had no gene match. Germline CDR1 DFQATT, CDR2 SNEGSKA (reference sequence). This CDR3 reads CSAGAGGNYGYTF. The CDR3 DNA reads TGCAGTGCCGGGGCAGGGGGGAACTATGGCTACACCTTC.

The chain's CDR3 is CSVGGADGQPQHF. CDR3 DNA sequence: TGCAGCGTTGGAGGGGCGGACGGTCAGCCCCAGCATTTT. The V call is TRBV29-1, the J call TRBJ1-5; TRBD1 might be the D (5 bases). Trimming cost V 4 bases and J 6 bases, with 13 bases left between them. Germline loops: CDR1 SQVTM, CDR2 ANQGSEA. The CDR3 consists of 13 residues.

This clonotype was counted at least ten times. The rearrangement joins TRBV29-1 to TRBJ2-7; 9 bases are shared with TRBD2. The CDR3 runs 16 residues. CDR1 SQVTM and CDR2 ANQGSEA come from the germline V gene. V was pared by 5 bases and J by 6 bases, with 17 bases of the junction left unmatched. CDR3 protein: CSVLVLAGRAHREQYF. The CDR3 DNA reads as TGCAGCGTTCTTGTCCTAGCGGGGAGGGCTCACCGCGAGCAGTACTTC.